One T cell receptor (beta chain) is described in this entry. The specificity of this receptor is unknown. There are no base qualities to consult, and no much larger clone falls within one base. TCRbeta CDR3 regions were amplified from genomic DNA using the immunoSEQ Assay, a bias-controlled multiplex PCR. The paper's processing steps were these. The number of nucleated cells in each sample was estimated from the amplification of reference gene primers within the assay. Sequence reads were collapsed and filtered to measure the absolute abundance of every unique TCRbeta CDR3 rearrangement. For each sample, productive Simpson clonality was calculated as the square root of Simpson's diversity index over productive rearrangements. In TCRdb, the immuneACCESS table is reduced to in-frame sequences with V and J assigned. These tables do not hold every clone; where another copy was compared, an unresolved V gene accounts for under half, and the others remain unexplained. V and J calls and clone size are given by that table; D and trimming were obtained from the DNA. A total of 150,000 to 200,000 clones appear in this sample, roughly 91% of them only once. Of the sample, 2% to 2.5% is held by the ten largest clones.

Reading from cysteine to phenylalanine, the CDR3 counts 15 amino acids. Only the CDR3 part of the read is kept: 45 bases, read in frame from the first base. From a lookup of the germline V gene, CDR1 and CDR2 are MGHDK and SYGVNS. V trim: 3 bases; J trim: 0 bases; unmatched bases: 4. Samples from volunteer blood donors who had recovered from COVID-19 were contributed by a second Seattle source. Each collaborating institution followed its own protocols to collect whole blood in K2EDTA tubes. For TCRbeta analysis, collaborators shipped samples as frozen whole blood, isolated PBMCs, or DNA extracted from either of those sample types. These data are taken from a study of blood T cell repertoires in COVID-19 (dated by TCRdb to the early 2020s). With regard to the full study: Samples from collaborators originated in the United States, Italy and Spain and spanned both the acute and convalescent phases of COVID-19. The repertoires were made available in a free public database intended to serve as a resource for research on the immune response to SARS-CoV-2. The material from the prospective study consisted of cDNA or gDNA derived from T cells, B-cell-depleted T cells, or PBMCs. Samples came from the ongoing ImmuneRACE study (first 160 participants) plus 1,254 subjects from 6 global collaborators. Where available, HLA class I and class II types were obtained from metadata supplied by the sample provider rather than from assay-based typing. The dataset comprised deeply sampled blood TCRbeta repertoires from subjects exposed to, actively infected with, or recovered from COVID-19. The sample metadata nearly always contained a de-identified subject ID, COVID-19 status, age in years and sex.

Overall results and qualifications from the work: The amount of clinical and demographic metadata varied by source and participant and was provided uncurated.

Sequences were obtained from peripheral blood. The origin of this receptor is a man aged 50 or older who had recovered from COVID-19. The chain joins TRBV25-1 to TRBJ2-5, with 7 bases matching TRBD2. The CDR3 is CASSEGGGNQETQYF. Here is the DNA: TGTGCCAGCAGTGAGGGCGGGGGAAACCAAGAGACCCAGTACTTC.